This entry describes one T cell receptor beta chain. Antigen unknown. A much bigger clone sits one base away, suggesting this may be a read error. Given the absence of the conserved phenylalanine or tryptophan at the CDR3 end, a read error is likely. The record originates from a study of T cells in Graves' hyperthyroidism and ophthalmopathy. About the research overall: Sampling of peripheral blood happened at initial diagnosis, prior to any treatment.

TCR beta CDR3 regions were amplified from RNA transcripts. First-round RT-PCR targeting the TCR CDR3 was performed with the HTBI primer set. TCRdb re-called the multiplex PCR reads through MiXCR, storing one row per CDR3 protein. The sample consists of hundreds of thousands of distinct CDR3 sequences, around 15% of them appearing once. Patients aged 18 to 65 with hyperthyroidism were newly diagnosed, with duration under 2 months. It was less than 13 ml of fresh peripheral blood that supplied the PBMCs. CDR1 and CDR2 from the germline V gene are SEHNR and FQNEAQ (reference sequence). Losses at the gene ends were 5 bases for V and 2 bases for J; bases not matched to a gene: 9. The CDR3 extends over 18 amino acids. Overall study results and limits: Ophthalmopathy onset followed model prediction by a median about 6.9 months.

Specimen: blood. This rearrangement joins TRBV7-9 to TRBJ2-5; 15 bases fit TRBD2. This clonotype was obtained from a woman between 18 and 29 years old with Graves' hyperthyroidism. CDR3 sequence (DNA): TGTGCCAGCAGCCCTGGGACTAGCGGGAGGCCCGCTCAAGAGACCCAGTACTTA. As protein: CASSPGTSGRPAQETQYL.